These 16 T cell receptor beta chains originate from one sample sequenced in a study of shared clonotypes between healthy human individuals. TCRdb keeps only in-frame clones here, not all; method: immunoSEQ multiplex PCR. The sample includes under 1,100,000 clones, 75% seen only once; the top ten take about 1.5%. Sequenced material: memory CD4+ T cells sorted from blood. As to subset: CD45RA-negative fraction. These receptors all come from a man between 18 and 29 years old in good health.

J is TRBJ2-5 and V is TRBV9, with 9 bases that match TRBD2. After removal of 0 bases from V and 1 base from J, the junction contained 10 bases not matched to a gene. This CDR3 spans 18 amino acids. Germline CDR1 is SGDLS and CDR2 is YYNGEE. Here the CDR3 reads CASSVAGTSTPIQETQYF. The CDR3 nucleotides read TGTGCCAGCAGCGTAGCCGGGACTAGCACCCCCATCCAAGAGACCCAGTACTTC.

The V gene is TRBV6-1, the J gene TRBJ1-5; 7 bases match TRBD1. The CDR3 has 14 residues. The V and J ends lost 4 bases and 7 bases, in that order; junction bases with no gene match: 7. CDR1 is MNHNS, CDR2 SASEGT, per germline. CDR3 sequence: CASSGGGAGQPQHF. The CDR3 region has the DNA TGTGCCAGCAGTGGAGGGGGCGCGGGCCAGCCCCAGCATTTT.

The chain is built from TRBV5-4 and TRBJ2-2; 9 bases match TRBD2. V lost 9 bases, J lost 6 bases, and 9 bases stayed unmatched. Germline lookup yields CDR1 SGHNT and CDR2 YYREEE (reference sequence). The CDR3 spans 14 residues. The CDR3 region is CATRGAGGPGELFF. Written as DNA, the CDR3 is TGTGCCACCCGGGGAGCGGGAGGACCCGGGGAGCTGTTTTTT.

The CDR3 sequence is CAISVTSGSYEQYF. The CDR3 region has the DNA TGTGCCATCAGTGTGACTAGCGGTTCCTACGAGCAGTACTTC. The genes are TRBV10-3 and TRBJ2-7; 9 positions match TRBD2. J lost 1 base, V lost 4 bases, and 2 bases had no gene match. CDR1 is ENHRY and CDR2 is SYGVKD in the germline V gene. The CDR3 is 14 residues long.

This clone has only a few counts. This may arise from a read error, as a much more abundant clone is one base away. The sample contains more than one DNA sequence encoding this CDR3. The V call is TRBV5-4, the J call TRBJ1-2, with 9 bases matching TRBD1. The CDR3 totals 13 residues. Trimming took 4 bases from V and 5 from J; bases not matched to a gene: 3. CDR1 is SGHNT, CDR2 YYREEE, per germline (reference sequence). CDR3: CASSPDRGYGYTF. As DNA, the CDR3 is TGTGCCAGCAGCCCGGACAGGGGTTATGGCTACACCTTC.

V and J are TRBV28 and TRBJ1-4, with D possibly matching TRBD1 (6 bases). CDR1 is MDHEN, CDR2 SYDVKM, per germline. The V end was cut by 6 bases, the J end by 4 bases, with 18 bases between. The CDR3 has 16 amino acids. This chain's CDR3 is CASSTVRRGNNEKLFF. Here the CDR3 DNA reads TGTGCCAGCAGCACCGTCCGGAGGGGGAATAATGAAAAACTGTTTTTT.

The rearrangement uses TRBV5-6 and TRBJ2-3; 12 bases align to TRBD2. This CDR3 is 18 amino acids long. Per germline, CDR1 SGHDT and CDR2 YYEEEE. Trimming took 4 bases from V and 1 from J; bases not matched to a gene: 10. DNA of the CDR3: TGTGCCAGCAGCCCGAAACGACTAGCGGGAGTAGGCACAGATACGCAGTATTTT. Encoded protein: CASSPKRLAGVGTDTQYF.

The CDR3 spells CASSRGQGVFNTGELFF. CDR3 coding DNA: TGTGCCAGTAGTCGGGGACAGGGGGTTTTTAACACCGGGGAGCTGTTTTTT. The V gene is TRBV19, the J gene TRBJ2-2; the match to TRBD1 covers 11 bases. In germline, CDR1 is LNHDA, CDR2 SQIVND (reference sequence). The CDR3 is 17 amino acids. V gave up 5 bases and J gave up 2 bases; unmatched junction bases: 7.

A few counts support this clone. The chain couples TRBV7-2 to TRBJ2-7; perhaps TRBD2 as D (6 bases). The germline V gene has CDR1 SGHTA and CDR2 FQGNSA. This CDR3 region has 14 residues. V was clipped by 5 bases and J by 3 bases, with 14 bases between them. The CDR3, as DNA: TGTGCCAGCAGCCAGGGTAGGAGGGGCTACGAGCAGTACTTC. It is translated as CASSQGRRGYEQYF.

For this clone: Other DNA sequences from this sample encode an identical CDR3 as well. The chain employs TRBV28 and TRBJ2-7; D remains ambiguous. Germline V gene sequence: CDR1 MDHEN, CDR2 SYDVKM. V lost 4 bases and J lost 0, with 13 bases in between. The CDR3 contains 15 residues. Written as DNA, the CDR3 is TGTGCCAGCAGTTCTCCGGGCCTCAGCTCCTACGAGCAGTACTTC. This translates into CASSSPGLSSYEQYF.

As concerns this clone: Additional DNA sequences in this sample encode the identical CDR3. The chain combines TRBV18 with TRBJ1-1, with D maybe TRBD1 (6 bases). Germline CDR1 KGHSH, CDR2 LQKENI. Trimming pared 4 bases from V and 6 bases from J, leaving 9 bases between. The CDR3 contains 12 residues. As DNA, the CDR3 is TGTGCCAGCTCACGAACAGGGCCTGAAGCTTTCTTT. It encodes CASSRTGPEAFF.

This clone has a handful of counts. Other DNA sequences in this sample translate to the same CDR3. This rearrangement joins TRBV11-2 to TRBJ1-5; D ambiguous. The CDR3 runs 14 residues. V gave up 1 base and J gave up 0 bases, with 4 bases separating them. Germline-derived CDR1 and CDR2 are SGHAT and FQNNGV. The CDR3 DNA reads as TGTGCCAGCAGCTTAGGGAATAGCAATCAGCCCCAGCATTTT. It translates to CASSLGNSNQPQHF.

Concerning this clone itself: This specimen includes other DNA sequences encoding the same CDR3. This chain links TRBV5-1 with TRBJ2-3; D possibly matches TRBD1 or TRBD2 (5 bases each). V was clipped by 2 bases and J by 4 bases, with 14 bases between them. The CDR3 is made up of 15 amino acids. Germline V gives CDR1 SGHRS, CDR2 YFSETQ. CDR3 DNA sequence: TGCGCCAGCAGCTTAACTGGGGGTGGGGCAGATACGCAGTATTTT. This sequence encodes CASSLTGGGADTQYF.

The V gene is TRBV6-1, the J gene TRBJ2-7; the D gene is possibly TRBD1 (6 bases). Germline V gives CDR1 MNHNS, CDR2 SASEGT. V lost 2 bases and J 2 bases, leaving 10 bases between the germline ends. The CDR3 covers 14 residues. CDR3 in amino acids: CASSEKYRAYEQYF. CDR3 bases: TGTGCCAGCAGTGAAAAGTACAGGGCCTACGAGCAGTACTTC.

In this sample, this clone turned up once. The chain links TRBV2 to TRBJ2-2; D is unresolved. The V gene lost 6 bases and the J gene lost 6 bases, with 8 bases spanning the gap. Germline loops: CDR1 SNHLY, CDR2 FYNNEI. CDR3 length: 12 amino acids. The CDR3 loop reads CASREQSGELFF. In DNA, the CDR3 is TGTGCCAGCAGGGAGCAGTCCGGGGAGCTGTTTTTT.

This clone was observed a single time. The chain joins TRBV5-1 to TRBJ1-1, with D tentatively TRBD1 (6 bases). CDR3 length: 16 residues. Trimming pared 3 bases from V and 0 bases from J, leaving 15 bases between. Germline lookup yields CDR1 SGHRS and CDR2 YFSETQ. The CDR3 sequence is CASSWGAGAMNTEAFF. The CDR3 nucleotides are TGCGCCAGCAGCTGGGGGGCAGGGGCGATGAACACTGAAGCTTTCTTT.